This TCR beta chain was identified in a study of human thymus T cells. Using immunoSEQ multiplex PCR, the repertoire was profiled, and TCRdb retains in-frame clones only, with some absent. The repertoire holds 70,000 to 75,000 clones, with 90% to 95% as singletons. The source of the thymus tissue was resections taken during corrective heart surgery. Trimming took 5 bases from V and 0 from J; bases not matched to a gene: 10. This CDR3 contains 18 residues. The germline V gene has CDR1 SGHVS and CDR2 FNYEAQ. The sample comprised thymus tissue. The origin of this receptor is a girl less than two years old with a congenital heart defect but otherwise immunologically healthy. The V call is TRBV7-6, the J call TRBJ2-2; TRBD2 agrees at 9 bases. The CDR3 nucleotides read TGTGCCAGCAGCAACCCGAGCGGGAGGAACGCGAACACCGGGGAGCTGTTTTTT. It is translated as CASSNPSGRNANTGELFF. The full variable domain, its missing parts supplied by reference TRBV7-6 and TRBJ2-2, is GAGVSQSPRYKVTKRGQDVALRCDPISGHVSLYWYRQALGQGPEFLTYFNYEAQQDKSGLPNDRFSAERPEGSISTLTIQRTEQRDSAMYRCASSNPSGRNANTGELFFGEGSRLTVL.